A single sample is the source of the 21 T cell receptor beta chains below, sequenced in a study of OX40 agonist ivuxolimab in advanced cancers. Libraries were prepared through the immunoSEQ multiplex PCR assay. The source is immuneACCESS, and TCRdb retained only in-frame sequences with V and J called. Part of the clones is not carried over; for the studies checked, unresolved V genes explain less than half of this, and the remainder is unexplained. Counted in this sample were roughly 97,000 clones; approximately 90% of them appeared once. Jointly, the top ten make up around 0.85% of the sample. This sample comprised CD4+ or CD8+ T cells sorted from blood, obtained in a trial of the OX40 agonist ivuxolimab. All receptors come from an adult with an advanced solid tumor such as melanoma, head and neck, liver or kidney cancer.

The chain has TRBV11-2 and TRBJ1-1; D is undetermined. The CDR3 is made up of 13 amino acids. The V end lost 5 bases, the J end lost 2 bases, and 9 bases lay between the germline ends. CDR1 is SGHAT and CDR2 is FQNNGV in the germline V gene. CDR3 sequence (DNA): TGTGCCAGCAGCCACAGTGACAACACTGAAGCTTTCTTT. Protein product: CASSHSDNTEAFF.

The chain has TRBV30 and TRBJ2-3; the match to TRBD2 covers 8 bases. CDR3 length: 14 residues. Per the germline V gene, CDR1 is GTSNPN and CDR2 is SVGIG (reference sequence). Unmatched junction bases numbered 5, after V lost 0 bases and J lost 6 bases. The CDR3 bases are TGTGCCTGGAGTGTCGGACTAGCTGGGGATACGCAGTATTTT. Protein sequence: CAWSVGLAGDTQYF.

The chain carries TRBV7-9 and TRBJ2-3; D may be TRBD1 (6 bases). Trimming removed 5 bases at V and 0 bases at J, with 9 bases between. The germline V gene encodes CDR1 SEHNR and CDR2 FQNEAQ (reference sequence). This CDR3 region has 14 residues. The CDR3 here is CASSQGWSTDTQYF. CDR3 nucleotide sequence: TGTGCCAGCAGCCAGGGGTGGAGCACAGATACGCAGTATTTT.

The chain uses TRBV28 and TRBJ2-7; D unresolved. The V and J ends lost 8 bases and 5 bases respectively, with 16 bases between them. The CDR3 consists of 13 residues. Looked up from germline, CDR1 is MDHEN and CDR2 is SYDVKM. CDR3 in amino acids: CASVARVWDEQYF. The CDR3 region has the DNA TGTGCCAGCGTGGCCCGGGTTTGGGACGAGCAGTACTTC.

V gene TRBV18 combines with J gene TRBJ2-3; D is ambiguous. The CDR3 contains 19 residues. The ends were cut back, 0 bases at V and 0 bases at J, with 19 bases in the middle. The V gene's germline CDR1 is KGHSH and CDR2 LQKENI. CDR3 sequence: CASSPPRLGFSESTDTQYF. The CDR3, as DNA: TGTGCCAGCTCACCACCGAGGCTAGGCTTCTCGGAGAGCACAGATACGCAGTATTTT.

The J gene is TRBJ2-3, the V gene TRBV5-8; D ambiguous. CDR1 is SGHTS and CDR2 is YDEGEE in the germline V gene. The CDR3 has 15 residues. V was pared by 2 bases and J by 0 bases, with 10 bases between. The CDR3 DNA is TGTGCCAGCAGCTTACCGGGCTCCAGCACAGATACGCAGTATTTT. It encodes CASSLPGSSTDTQYF.

For the CDR3, the DNA is TGTGCCAGCAGCCAAGGAGATGGCTACACCTTC. This codes for CASSQGDGYTF. J is TRBJ1-2 and V is TRBV14; no reliable D call. This CDR3 has 11 amino acids. Germline CDR1 is SGHDN and CDR2 is FVKESK. The V end lost 1 base, the J end lost 6 bases, and 3 bases lay between the germline ends.

The chain employs TRBV5-1 and TRBJ2-6; 9 bases fit TRBD1. This CDR3 has 17 amino acids. Trimming cost V 1 base and J 1 base; bases outside gene matches: 3. The germline V gene has CDR1 SGHRS and CDR2 YFSETQ. This CDR3 reads CASSLTGGASGANVLTF. CDR3 DNA: TGCGCCAGCAGCTTGACAGGGGGCGCATCTGGGGCCAACGTCCTGACTTTC.

This clone was counted once. The chain employs TRBV18 and TRBJ2-7; D perhaps matches TRBD1 (5 bases). The CDR3 runs 14 residues. The germline V and J ends were trimmed by 0 bases and 2 bases, with 8 bases remaining between them. Germline CDR1 is KGHSH and CDR2 is LQKENI. This CDR3 reads CASSPPAGTYEQYF. The CDR3 nucleotides read TGTGCCAGCTCACCACCCGCAGGGACCTACGAGCAGTACTTC.

This rearrangement joins TRBV19 to TRBJ2-2; D is uncertain. Germline loops: CDR1 LNHDA, CDR2 SQIVND (reference sequence). Trimming took 0 bases from V and 2 from J, leaving 4 bases between them. CDR3 size: 14 residues. The chain's CDR3 is CASSIDRNTGELFF. CDR3 nucleotide sequence: TGTGCCAGTAGTATAGATCGAAACACCGGGGAGCTGTTTTTT.

The chain recombines TRBV7-2 with TRBJ1-4; 10 bases are a match to TRBD1. Germline V CDR1 and CDR2: SGHTA, FQGNSA. The CDR3 length is 13 residues. Germline trimming cut 1 base from V and 14 bases from J; bases unmatched to any gene: 4. CDR3: CASSLGWDRGLFF. The CDR3 DNA reads as TGTGCCAGCAGCTTAGGTTGGGACAGGGGCCTGTTTTTT.

The chain links TRBV6-1 to TRBJ2-7; the D call may be TRBD1 or TRBD2 (6 bases each). Trimming took 0 bases from V and 2 from J, leaving 11 bases between them. Germline V gives CDR1 MNHNS, CDR2 SASEGT. This CDR3 spans 15 amino acids. The CDR3 region is CASSEAGGRAYEQYF. The DNA of the CDR3 is TGTGCCAGCAGTGAAGCGGGGGGCCGAGCCTACGAGCAGTACTTC.

This chain uses TRBV28 with TRBJ1-1; D gene ambiguous. This CDR3 is built from 13 residues. CDR1 MDHEN and CDR2 SYDVKM come from the germline V gene. The ends were cut back, 6 bases at V and 1 base at J, with 9 bases in the middle. The CDR3 loop reads CASRRVANTEAFF. CDR3 DNA: TGTGCCAGCAGAAGGGTCGCGAACACTGAAGCTTTCTTT. Based on the CDR3 plus reference TRBV28 and TRBJ1-1, the full variable domain is DVKVTQSSRYLVKRTGEKVFLECVQDMDHENMFWYRQDPGLGLRLIYFSYDVKMKEKGDIPEGYSVSREKKERFSLILESASTNQTSMYLCASRRVANTEAFFGQGTRLTVV.

The table lists this clone with a count of one. The rearrangement joins TRBV19 to TRBJ2-3, with TRBD2 as a possible D gene (5 bases). This CDR3 spans 15 amino acids. V was pared by 4 bases and J by 5 bases, with 16 bases between. Per germline, CDR1 LNHDA and CDR2 SQIVND (reference sequence). CDR3 coding DNA: TGTGCCAGTAGTAGGGGAGAATATTCGGGAGATACGCAGTATTTT. Translated: CASSRGEYSGDTQYF.

The chain couples TRBV28 to TRBJ1-4; 9 positions agree with TRBD1. Germline V gene data show CDR1 as MDHEN and CDR2 as SYDVKM. With 6 bases clipped from V and 6 bases from J, the junction kept 5 bases outside the gene matches. The CDR3 sequence is 14 residues long. CDR3 in DNA: TGTGCCAGCAGCAGACAGGGGGAATATGAAAAACTGTTTTTT. This encodes CASSRQGEYEKLFF.

The CDR3 DNA is TGTGCCAGCAGCTTTCAGGGGGCCAATGAGCAGTTCTTC. Encoded protein: CASSFQGANEQFF. The chain uses TRBV7-2 and TRBJ2-1; 8 bases line up with TRBD1. Germline V lookup: CDR1 SGHTA, CDR2 FQGNSA. The trim removed 3 bases at V and 6 bases at J, leaving 1 base unmatched. The CDR3 covers 13 residues.

The rearrangement links TRBV11-1 to TRBJ1-1; D gene uncertain. Per the germline V gene, CDR1 is SGHAT and CDR2 is FQDESV (reference sequence). The V end lost 5 bases, the J end lost 2 bases, and 15 bases lay between the germline ends. This CDR3 comprises 15 residues. In DNA, the CDR3 is TGTGCCAGCAGCGCCGGACTGCATCCAAACACTGAAGCTTTCTTT. Its translation: CASSAGLHPNTEAFF. The variable domain in full, with the rest retrieved from reference TRBV11-1 and TRBJ1-1, is EAEVAQSPRYKITEKSQAVAFWCDPISGHATLYWYRQILGQGPELLVQFQDESVVDDSQLPKDRFSAERLKGVDSTLKIQPAELGDSAMYLCASSAGLHPNTEAFFGQGTRLTVV.

The chain combines TRBV6-1 with TRBJ2-7; D is undetermined. CDR1 and CDR2 (germline): MNHNS, SASEGT. This CDR3 has 12 residues. V lost 7 bases and J 2 bases, leaving 9 bases between the germline ends. CDR3 sequence: CASKARAYEQYF. The CDR3 bases are TGTGCCAGCAAGGCTAGAGCCTACGAGCAGTACTTC.

V and J are TRBV30 and TRBJ1-1, with 7 bases lining up with TRBD1. The ends lost 0 bases at V and 4 bases at J; junction bases unmatched: 11. CDR1 GTSNPN and CDR2 SVGIG come from the germline V gene (reference sequence). CDR3 length equals 16 residues. CDR3 in amino acids: CAWSVGYGRGSTEAFF. The DNA for the CDR3 is TGTGCCTGGAGTGTAGGGTATGGCAGGGGGAGCACTGAAGCTTTCTTT.

This clone was detected only once. The DNA of the CDR3 is TGTGCCAGCACGACGGGACTGGGAAACACTGAAGCTTTCTTT. Its protein is CASTTGLGNTEAFF. The V and J genes are TRBV9 and TRBJ1-1; D may be TRBD1 (5 bases). The V end was cut by 6 bases, the J end by 2 bases, with 14 bases between. In germline, CDR1 is SGDLS, CDR2 YYNGEE. The CDR3 totals 14 residues.

The genes are TRBV28 and TRBJ1-1; D unresolved. Trimming pared 0 bases from V and 1 base from J, leaving 3 bases between. Germline CDR1 is MDHEN and CDR2 is SYDVKM. The CDR3 is made up of 13 amino acids. The CDR3 sequence: CASSLWENTEAFF. The CDR3 coding sequence is TGTGCCAGCAGTTTATGGGAGAACACTGAAGCTTTCTTT.